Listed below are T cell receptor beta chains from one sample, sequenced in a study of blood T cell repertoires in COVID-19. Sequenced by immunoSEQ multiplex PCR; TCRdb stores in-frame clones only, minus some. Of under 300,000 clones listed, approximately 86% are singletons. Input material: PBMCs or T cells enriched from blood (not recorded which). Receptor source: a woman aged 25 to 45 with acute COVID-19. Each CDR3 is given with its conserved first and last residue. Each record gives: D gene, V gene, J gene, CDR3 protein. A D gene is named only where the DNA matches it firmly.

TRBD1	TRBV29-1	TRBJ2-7	CSGTRDRAGEQYF
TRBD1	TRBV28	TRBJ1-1	CASNRKPDRAKAFF
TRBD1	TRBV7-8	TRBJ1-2	CASSFGTGQYGYTF
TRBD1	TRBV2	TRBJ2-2	CASKRDSVYTGELFF
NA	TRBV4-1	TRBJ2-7	CASSQGTRSEQYF
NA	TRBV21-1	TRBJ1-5	CASSKVGRSNQPQHF
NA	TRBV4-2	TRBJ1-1	CASSQAGNTEAFF
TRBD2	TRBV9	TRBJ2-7	CASSVAPGGSSYEQYF
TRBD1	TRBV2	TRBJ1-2	CASQITGGNGYTF
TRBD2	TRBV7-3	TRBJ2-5	CASSSGLAGGETQYF
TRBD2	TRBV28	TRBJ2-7	CASSSGTRTFYEQYF
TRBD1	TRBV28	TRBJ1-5	CASGQGRRQPQHF
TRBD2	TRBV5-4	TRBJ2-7	CASSLPGLAGDEQYF
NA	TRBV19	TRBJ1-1	CASGQLGNTEAFF
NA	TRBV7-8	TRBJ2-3	CASSPTGRLTDTQYF
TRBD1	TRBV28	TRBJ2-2	CASRTGASTGELFF
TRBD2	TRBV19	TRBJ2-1	CASSIVGRAYNEQFF
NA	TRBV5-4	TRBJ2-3	CASSQTDTQYF
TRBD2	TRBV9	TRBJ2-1	CASSVEDSGAYNEQFF
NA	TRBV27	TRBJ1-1	CASSWGRNMNTEAFF
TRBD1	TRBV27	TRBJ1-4	CASSPDRGREKLFF
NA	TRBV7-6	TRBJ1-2	CASSLEPGKSYGYTF
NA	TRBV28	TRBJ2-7	CASSRTGLLYEQYF
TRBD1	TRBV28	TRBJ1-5	CASSSGQGGNQPQHF
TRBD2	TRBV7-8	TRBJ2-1	CASSSGTSGRIQQFF
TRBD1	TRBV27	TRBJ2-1	CASSSGTGDYGEQFF
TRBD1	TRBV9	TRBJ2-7	CASSLGTGSYEQYF